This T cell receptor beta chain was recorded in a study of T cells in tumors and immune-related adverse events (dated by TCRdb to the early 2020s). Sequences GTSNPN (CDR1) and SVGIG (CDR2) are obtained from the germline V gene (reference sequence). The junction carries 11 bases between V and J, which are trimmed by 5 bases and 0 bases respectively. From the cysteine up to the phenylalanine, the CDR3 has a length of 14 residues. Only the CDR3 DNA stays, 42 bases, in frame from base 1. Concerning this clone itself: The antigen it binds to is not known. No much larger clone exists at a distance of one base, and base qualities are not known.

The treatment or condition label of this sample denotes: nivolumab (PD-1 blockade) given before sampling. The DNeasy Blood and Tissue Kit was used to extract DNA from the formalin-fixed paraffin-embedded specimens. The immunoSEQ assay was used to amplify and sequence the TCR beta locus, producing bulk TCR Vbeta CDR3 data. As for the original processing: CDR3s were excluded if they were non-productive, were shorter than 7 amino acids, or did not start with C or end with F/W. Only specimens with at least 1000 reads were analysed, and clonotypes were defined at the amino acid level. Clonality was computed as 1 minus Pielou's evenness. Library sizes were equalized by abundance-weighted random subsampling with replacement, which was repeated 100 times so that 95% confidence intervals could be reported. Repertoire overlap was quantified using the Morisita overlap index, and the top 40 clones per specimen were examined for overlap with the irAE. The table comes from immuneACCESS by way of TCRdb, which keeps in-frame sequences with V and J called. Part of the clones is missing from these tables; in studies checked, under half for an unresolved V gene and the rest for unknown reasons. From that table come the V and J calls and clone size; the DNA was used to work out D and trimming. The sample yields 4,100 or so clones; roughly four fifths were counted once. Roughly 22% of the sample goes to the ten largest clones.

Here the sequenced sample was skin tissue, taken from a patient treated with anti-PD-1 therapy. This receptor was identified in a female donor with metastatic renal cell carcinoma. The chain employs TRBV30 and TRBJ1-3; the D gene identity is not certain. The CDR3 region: CAWADFSSGNTIYF. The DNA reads TGTGCCTGGGCCGACTTTTCCTCTGGAAACACCATATATTTT.